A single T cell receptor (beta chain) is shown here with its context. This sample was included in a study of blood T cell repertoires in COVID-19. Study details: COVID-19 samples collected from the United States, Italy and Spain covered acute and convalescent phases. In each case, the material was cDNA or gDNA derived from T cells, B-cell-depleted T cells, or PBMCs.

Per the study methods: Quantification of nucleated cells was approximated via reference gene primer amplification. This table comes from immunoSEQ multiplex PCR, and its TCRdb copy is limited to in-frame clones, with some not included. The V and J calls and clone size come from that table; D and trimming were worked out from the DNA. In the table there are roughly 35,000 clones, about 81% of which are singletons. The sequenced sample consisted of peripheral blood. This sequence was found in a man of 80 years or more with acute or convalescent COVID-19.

The CDR3 is CASSPSGAMNTEAFF. CDR3 nucleotides: TGCGCCAGCAGCCCCAGTGGGGCAATGAACACTGAAGCTTTCTTT. The chain uses TRBV5-1 and TRBJ1-1, with D possibly being TRBD1 (5 bases). V dropped 4 bases and J dropped 0 bases, with 13 bases sitting between them. Germline-derived CDR1 and CDR2 are SGHRS and YFSETQ. The length of the CDR3 is 15 residues. Filled out from reference TRBV5-1 and TRBJ1-1, the complete variable domain reads KAGVTQTPRYLIKTRGQQVTLSCSPISGHRSVSWYQQTPGQGLQFLFEYFSETQRNKGNFPGRFSGRQFSNSRSEMNVSTLELGDSALYLCASSPSGAMNTEAFFGQGTRLTVV.